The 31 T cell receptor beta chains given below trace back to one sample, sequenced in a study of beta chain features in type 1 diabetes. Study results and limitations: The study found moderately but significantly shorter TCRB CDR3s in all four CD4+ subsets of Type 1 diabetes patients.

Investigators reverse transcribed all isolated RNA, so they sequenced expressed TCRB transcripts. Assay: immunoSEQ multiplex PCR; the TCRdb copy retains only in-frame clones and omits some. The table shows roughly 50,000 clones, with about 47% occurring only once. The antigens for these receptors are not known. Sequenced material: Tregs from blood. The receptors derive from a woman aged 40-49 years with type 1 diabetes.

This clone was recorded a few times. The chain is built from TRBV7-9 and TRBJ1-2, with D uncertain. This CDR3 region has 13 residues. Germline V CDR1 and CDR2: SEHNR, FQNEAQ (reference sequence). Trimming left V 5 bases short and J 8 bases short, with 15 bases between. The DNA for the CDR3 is TGTGCCAGCAGCCCCCGGGAGCTGGGCGGCTACACCTTC. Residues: CASSPRELGGYTF.

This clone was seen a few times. The CDR3: CASSQSGQSSYGYTF. The CDR3 nucleotides read TGCGCCAGCAGCCAATCGGGACAGAGCTCATATGGCTACACCTTC. The chain links TRBV4-3 to TRBJ1-2, with 7 bases lining up with TRBD1. With 2 bases clipped from V and 5 bases from J, the junction kept 8 bases outside the gene matches. Germline assignment: CDR1 LGHNA and CDR2 YSLEER. This CDR3 is 15 amino acids long.

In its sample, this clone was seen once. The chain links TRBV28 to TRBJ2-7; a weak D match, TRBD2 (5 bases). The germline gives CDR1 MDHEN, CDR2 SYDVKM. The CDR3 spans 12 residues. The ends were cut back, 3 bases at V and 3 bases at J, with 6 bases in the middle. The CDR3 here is CASSFGVYEQYF. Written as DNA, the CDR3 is TGTGCCAGCAGTTTCGGGGTCTACGAGCAGTACTTC.

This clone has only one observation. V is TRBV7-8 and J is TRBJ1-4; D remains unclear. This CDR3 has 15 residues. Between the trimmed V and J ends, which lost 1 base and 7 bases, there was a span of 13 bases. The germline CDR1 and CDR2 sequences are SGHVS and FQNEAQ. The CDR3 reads CASSLDMVYPEKLFF. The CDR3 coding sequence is TGTGCCAGCAGCTTAGACATGGTTTACCCTGAAAAACTGTTTTTT.

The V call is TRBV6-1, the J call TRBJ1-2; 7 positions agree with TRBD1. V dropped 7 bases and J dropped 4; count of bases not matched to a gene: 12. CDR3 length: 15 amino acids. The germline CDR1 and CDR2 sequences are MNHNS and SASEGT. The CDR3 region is CASNPEQGIFYGYTF. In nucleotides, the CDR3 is TGTGCCAGCAATCCAGAACAGGGGATCTTCTATGGCTACACCTTC.

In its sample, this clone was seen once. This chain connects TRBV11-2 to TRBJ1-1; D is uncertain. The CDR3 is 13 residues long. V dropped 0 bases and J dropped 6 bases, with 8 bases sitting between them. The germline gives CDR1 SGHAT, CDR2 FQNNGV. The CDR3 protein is CASSLDQVAEAFF. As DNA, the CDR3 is TGTGCCAGCAGCTTAGATCAGGTGGCTGAAGCTTTCTTT.

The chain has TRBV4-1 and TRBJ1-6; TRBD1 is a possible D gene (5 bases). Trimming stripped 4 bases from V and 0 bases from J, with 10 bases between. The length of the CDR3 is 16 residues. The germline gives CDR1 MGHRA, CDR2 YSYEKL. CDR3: CASSPTASSYNSPLHF. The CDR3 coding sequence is TGCGCCAGCAGCCCGACAGCTAGCTCCTATAATTCACCCCTCCACTTT.

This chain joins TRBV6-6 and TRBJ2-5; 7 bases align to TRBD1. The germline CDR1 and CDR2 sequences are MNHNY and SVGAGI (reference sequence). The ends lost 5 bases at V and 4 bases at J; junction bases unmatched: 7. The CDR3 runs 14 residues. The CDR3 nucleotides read TGTGCCAGCAGTGCCACGACAGGGATAGAGACCCAGTACTTC. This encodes CASSATTGIETQYF.

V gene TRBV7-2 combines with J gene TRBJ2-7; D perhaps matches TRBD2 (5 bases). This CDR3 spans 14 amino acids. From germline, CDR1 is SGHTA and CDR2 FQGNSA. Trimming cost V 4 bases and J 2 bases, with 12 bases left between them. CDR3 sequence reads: CASSSDGGTYEQYF. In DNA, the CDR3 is TGTGCCAGCAGCTCCGATGGAGGCACCTACGAGCAGTACTTC.

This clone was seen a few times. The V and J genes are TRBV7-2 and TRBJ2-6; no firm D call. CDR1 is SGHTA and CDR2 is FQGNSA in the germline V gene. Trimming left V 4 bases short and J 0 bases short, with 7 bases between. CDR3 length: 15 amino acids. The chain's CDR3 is CASSSGYSGANVLTF. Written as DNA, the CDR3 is TGTGCCAGCAGCTCAGGTTACTCTGGGGCCAACGTCCTGACTTTC.

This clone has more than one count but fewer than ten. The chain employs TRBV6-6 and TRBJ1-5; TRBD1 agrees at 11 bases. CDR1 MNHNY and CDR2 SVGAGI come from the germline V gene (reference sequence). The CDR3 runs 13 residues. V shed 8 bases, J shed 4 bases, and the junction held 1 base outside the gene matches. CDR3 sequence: CASRDRGNQPQHF. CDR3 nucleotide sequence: TGTGCCAGCCGGGACAGGGGGAATCAGCCCCAGCATTTT.

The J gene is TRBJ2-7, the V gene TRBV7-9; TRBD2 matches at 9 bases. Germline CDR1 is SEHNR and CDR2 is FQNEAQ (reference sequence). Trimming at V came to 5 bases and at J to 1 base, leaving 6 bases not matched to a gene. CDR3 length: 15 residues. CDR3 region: CASSRSGSKSYEQYF. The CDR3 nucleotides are TGTGCCAGCAGCCGTAGCGGGAGTAAGTCCTACGAGCAGTACTTC.

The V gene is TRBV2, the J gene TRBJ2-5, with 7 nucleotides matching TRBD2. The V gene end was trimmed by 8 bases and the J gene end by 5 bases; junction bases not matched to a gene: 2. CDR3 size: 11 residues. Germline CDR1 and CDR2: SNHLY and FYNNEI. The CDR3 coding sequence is TGTGCCAGCGGGGGGGAGGAGACCCAGTACTTC. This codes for CASGGEETQYF.

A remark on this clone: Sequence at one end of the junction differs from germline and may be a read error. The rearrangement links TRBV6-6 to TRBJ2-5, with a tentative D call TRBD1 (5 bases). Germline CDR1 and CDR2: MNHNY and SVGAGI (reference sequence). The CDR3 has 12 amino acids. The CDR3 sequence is CASSYPLQASHF. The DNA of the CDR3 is TGTGCCAGCAGTTACCCCTTACAGGCCTCCCACTTC.

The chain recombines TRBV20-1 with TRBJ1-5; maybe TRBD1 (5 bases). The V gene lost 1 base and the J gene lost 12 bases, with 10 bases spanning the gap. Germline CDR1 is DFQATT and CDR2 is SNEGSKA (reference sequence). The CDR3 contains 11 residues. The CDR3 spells CSARVFQGQHF. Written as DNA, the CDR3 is TGCAGTGCTAGAGTTTTTCAGGGCCAGCATTTT.

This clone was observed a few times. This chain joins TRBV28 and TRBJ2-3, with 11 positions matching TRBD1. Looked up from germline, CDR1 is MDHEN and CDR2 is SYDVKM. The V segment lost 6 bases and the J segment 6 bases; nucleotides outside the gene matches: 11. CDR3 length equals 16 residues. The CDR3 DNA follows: TGTGCCAGCAGCAGATGGACAGGGGGCTATCCGGATACGCAGTATTTT. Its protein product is CASSRWTGGYPDTQYF.

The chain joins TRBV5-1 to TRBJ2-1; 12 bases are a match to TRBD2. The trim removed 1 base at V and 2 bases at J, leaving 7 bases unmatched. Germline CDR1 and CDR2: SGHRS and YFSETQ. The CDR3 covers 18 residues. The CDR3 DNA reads TGCGCCAGCAGCTTGCGGGCTAGCGGGAGGGAAACCTACAATGAGCAGTTCTTC. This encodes CASSLRASGRETYNEQFF.

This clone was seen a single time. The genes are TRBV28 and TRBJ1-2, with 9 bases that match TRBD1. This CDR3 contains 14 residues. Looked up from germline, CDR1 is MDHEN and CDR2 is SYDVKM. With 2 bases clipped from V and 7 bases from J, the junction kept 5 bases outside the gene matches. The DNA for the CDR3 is TGTGCCAGCAGTTTACCACAGGGGGCCGGTGGCTACACCTTC. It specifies CASSLPQGAGGYTF.

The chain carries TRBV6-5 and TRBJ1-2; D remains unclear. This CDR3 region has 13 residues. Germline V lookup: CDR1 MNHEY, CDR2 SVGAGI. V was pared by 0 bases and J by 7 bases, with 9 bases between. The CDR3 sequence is CASSYSSGSGYTF. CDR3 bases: TGTGCCAGCAGTTACTCGTCTGGGAGTGGCTACACCTTC.

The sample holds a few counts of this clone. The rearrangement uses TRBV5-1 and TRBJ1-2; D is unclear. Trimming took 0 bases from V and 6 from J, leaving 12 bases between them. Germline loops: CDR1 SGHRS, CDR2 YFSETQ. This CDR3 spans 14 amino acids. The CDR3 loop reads CASSLGRSQDGYTF. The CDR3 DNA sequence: TGCGCCAGCAGCTTGGGCCGGTCTCAGGATGGCTACACCTTC.

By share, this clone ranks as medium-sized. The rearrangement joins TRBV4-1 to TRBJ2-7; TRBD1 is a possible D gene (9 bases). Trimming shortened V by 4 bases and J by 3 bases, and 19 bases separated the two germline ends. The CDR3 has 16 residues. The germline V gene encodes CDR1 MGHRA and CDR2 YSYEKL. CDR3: CASSPPGRDRDYEQYF. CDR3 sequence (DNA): TGCGCCAGCAGCCCACCCGGGAGGGACAGGGACTACGAGCAGTACTTC.

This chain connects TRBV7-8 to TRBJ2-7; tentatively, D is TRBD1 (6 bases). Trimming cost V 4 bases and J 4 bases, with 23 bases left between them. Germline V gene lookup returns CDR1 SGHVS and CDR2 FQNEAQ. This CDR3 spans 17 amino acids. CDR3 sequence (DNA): TGTGCCAGCAGCTCCATCCAGGGGTTAACCGGCGGGTACGAGCAGTACTTC. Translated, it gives CASSSIQGLTGGYEQYF.

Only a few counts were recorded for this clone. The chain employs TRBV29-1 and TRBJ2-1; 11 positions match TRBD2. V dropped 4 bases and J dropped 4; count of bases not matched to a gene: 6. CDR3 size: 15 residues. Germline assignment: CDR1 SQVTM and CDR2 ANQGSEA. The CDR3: CSVGSWTSGYNEQFF. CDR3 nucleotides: TGCAGCGTTGGATCGTGGACTAGCGGGTACAATGAGCAGTTCTTC.

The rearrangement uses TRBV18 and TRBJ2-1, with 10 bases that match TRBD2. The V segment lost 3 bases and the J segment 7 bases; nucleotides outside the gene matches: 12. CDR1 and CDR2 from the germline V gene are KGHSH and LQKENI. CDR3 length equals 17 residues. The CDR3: CASSPSVASGGNNEQFF. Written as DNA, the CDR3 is TGTGCCAGCTCACCCTCCGTAGCTAGCGGGGGAAATAATGAGCAGTTCTTC.

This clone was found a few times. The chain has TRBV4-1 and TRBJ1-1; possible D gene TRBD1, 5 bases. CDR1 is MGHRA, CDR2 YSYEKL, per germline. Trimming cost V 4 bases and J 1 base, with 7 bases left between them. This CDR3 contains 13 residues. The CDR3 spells CASSLQGNTEAFF. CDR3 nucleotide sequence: TGCGCCAGCAGCCTCCAGGGGAACACTGAAGCTTTCTTT.

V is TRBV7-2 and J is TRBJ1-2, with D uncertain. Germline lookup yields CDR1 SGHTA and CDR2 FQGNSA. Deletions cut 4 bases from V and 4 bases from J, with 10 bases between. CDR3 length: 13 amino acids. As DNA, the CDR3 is TGTGCCAGCAGCTCCCTCTACTTCTATGGCTACACCTTC. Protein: CASSSLYFYGYTF.

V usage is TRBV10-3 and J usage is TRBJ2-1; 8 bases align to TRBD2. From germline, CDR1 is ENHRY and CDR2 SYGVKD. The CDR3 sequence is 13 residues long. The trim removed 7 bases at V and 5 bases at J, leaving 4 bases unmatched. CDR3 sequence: CAITGLENNEQFF. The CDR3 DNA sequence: TGTGCCATCACGGGACTAGAAAACAATGAGCAGTTCTTC.

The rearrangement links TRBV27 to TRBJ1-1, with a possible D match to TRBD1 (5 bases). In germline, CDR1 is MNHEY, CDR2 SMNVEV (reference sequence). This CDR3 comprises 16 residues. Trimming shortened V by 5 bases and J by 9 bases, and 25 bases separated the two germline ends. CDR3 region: CASSPRGVGGWLKAFF. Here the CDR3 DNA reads TGTGCCAGCAGTCCCCGGGGGGTCGGGGGTTGGCTGAAAGCTTTCTTT.

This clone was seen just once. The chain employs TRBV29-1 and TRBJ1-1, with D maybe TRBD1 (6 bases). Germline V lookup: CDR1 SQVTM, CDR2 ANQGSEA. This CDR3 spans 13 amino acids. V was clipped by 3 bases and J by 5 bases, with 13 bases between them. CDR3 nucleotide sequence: TGCAGCGTTGAGGGTCAGGGGAATACTGAAGCTTTCTTT. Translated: CSVEGQGNTEAFF.

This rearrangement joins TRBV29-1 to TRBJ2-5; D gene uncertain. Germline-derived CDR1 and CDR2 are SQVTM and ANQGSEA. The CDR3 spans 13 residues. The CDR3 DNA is TGCATCTTTCCCGGAGACGGGTCGGAGACCCAGTACTTC. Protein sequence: CIFPGDGSETQYF.

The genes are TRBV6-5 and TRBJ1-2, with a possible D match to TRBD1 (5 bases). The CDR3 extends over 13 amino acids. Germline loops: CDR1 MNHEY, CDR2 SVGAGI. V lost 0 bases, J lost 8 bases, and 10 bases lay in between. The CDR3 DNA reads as TGTGCCAGCAGTTACTCGGGGGGGTGGGGCTACACCTTC. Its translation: CASSYSGGWGYTF.